The present T cell receptor beta chain was sequenced within a study of long-term antiretroviral therapy in people with HIV. The CDR3 extends over 14 amino acids. CDR1 SGHTA and CDR2 FQGNSA come from the germline V gene. Germline trimming cut 6 bases from V and 4 bases from J; bases unmatched to any gene: 8. Investigators performed immunoSEQ version v3.0 at survey level. The method was immunoSEQ multiplex PCR; TCRdb's version includes in-frame clones alone and lacks a portion of them. This sample has about 25,000 clones; 86% occur once, and the top ten carry approximately 3.9%. Cryopreserved PBMC numbered 1-10 million per sample before DNA extraction.

This chain joins TRBV7-2 and TRBJ1-1, with 7 positions matching TRBD1. The input for sequencing was unsorted PBMCs, taken 1.9 years after starting antiretroviral therapy. The clonotype was recovered from a woman aged 25 to 45 with HIV. The CDR3 here is CASSSSTGLTEAFF. CDR3 DNA sequence: TGTGCCAGCAGTTCATCGACAGGGCTCACTGAAGCTTTCTTT. Combining the CDR3 with reference TRBV7-2 and TRBJ1-1 gives the whole variable domain GAGVSQSPSNKVTEKGKDVELRCDPISGHTALYWYRQSLGQGLEFLIYFQGNSAPDKSGLPSDRFSAERTGGSVSTLTIQRTQQEDSAVYLCASSSSTGLTEAFFGQGTRLTVV.